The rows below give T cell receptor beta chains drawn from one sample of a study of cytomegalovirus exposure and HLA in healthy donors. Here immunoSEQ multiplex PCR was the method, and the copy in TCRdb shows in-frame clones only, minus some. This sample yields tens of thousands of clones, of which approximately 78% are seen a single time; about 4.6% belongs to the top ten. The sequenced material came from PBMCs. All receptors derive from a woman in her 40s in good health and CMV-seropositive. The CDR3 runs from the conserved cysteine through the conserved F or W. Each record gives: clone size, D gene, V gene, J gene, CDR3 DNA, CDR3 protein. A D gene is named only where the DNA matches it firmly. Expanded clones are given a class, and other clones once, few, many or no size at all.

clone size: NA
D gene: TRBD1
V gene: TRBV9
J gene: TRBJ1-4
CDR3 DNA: TGTGCCAGCAGCGAGGGACAGGGACTTGAAAAACTGTTTTTT
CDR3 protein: CASSEGQGLEKLFF

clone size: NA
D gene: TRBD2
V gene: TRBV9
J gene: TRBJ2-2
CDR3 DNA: TGTGCCAGCGGGACTAGCGGGAGGCCTATCGGCGGGGAGCTGTTTTTT
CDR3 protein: CASGTSGRPIGGELFF

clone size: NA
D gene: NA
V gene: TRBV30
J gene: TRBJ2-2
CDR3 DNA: TGTGCCTGGAGCTTAGAGACCGGGGAGCTGTTTTTT
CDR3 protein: CAWSLETGELFF

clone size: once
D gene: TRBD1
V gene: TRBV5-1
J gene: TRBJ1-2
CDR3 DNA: TGCGCCAGCAGCCAATCGTTGACAGGGTATTATGGCTACACCTTC
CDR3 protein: CASSQSLTGYYGYTF

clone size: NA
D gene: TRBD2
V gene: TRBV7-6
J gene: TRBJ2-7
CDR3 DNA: TGTGCCAGCAGCCTTTCTAGCGGTCCCTACGAGCAGTACTTC
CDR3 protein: CASSLSSGPYEQYF

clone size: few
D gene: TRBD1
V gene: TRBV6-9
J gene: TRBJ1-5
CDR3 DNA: TGTGCCAGCAGTTATCCGGGACAGTTCAATCAGCCCCAGCATTTT
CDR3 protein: CASSYPGQFNQPQHF

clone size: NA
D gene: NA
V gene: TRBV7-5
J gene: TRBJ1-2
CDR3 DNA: TGTGCCAGAAGCTTGACAGTAACCTATGGCTACACCTTC
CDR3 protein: CARSLTVTYGYTF

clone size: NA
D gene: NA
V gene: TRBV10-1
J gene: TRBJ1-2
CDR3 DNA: TGCGCCAGCACGGTGGGCAGAAGTCATGATGGCTACACCTTC
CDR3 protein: CASTVGRSHDGYTF

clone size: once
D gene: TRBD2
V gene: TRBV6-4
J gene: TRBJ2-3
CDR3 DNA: TGTGCCAGCAGCGATTCGACTAGCGGTAGCACAGATACGCAGTATTTT
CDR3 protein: CASSDSTSGSTDTQYF

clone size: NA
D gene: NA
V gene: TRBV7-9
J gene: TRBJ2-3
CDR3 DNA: TGTGCCAGCAGCTTAGTGGCTAGCGGCACAGATACGCAGTATTTT
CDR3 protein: CASSLVASGTDTQYF